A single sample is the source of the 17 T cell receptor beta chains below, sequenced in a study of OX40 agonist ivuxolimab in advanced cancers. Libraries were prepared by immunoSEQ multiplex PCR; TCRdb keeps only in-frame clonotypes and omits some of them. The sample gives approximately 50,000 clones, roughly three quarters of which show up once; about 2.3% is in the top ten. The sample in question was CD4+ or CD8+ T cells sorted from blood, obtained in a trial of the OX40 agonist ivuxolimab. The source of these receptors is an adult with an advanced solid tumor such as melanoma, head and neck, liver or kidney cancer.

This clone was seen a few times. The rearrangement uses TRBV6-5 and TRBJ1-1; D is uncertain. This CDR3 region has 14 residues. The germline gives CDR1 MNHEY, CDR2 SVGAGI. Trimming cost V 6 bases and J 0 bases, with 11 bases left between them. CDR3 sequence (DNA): TGTGCCAGCAGCGACGTATCCCTGAACACTGAAGCTTTCTTT. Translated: CASSDVSLNTEAFF.

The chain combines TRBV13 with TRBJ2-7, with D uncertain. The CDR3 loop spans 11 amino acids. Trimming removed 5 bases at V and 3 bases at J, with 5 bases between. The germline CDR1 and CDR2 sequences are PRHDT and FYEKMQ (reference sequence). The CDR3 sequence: CASSRNYEQYF. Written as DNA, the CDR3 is TGTGCCAGCAGCCGGAACTACGAGCAGTACTTC.

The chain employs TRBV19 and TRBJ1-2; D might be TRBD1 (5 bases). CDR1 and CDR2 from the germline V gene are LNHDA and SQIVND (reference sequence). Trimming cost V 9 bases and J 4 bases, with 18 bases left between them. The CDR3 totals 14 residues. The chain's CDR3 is CASYRKGPLYGYTF. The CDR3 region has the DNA TGTGCCAGCTACCGAAAGGGACCCCTCTATGGCTACACCTTC.

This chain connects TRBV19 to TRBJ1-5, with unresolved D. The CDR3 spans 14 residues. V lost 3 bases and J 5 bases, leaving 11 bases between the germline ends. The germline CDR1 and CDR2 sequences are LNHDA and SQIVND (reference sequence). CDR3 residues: CASSIWQDHQPQHF. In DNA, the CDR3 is TGTGCCAGTAGTATCTGGCAGGATCATCAGCCCCAGCATTTT.

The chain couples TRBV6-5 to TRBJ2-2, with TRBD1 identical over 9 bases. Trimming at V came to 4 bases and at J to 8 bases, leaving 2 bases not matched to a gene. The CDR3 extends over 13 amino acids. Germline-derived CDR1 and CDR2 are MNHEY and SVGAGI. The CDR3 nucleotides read TGTGCCAGCAGTTGGACAGGGGATGGGGAGCTGTTTTTT. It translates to CASSWTGDGELFF.

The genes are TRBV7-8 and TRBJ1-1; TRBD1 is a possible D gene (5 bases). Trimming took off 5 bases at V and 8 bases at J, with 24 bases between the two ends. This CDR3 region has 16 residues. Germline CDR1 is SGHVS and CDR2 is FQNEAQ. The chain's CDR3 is CASSKGTGPPFIEAFF. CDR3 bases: TGTGCCAGCAGCAAGGGGACCGGGCCCCCTTTCATAGAAGCTTTCTTT. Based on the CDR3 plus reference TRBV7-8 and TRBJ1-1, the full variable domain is GAGVSQSPRYKVAKRGQDVALRCDPISGHVSLFWYQQALGQGPEFLTYFQNEAQLDKSGLPSDRFFAERPEGSVSTLKIQRTQQEDSAVYLCASSKGTGPPFIEAFFGQGTRLTVV.

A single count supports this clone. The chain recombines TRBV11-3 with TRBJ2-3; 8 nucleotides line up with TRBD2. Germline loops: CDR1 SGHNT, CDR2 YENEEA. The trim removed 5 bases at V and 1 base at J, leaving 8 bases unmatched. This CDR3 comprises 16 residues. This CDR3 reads CASSPWGAGGTDTQYF. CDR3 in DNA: TGTGCCAGCAGCCCCTGGGGAGCGGGGGGCACAGATACGCAGTATTTT. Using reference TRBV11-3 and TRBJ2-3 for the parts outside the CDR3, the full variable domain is EAGVVQSPRYKIIEKKQPVAFWCNPISGHNTLYWYLQNLGQGPELLIRYENEEAVDDSQLPKDRFSAERLKGVDSTLKIQPAELGDSAVYLCASSPWGAGGTDTQYFGPGTRLTVL.

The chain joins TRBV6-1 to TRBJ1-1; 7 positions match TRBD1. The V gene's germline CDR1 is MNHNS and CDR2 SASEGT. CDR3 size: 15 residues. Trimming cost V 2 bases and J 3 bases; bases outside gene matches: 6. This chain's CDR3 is CASSELSGGYTEAFF. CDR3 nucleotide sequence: TGTGCCAGCAGTGAACTCTCAGGGGGATACACTGAAGCTTTCTTT.

CDR3 nucleotide sequence: TGTGCCAGCAGTTTAAGGGGTGGAACCCAGTACTTC. It is translated as CASSLRGGTQYF. The chain has TRBV27 and TRBJ2-5, with TRBD1 as a possible D gene (5 bases). The germline gives CDR1 MNHEY, CDR2 SMNVEV (reference sequence). CDR3 size: 12 residues. V was shortened by 2 bases and J by 8 bases, with 9 bases between the two germline ends.

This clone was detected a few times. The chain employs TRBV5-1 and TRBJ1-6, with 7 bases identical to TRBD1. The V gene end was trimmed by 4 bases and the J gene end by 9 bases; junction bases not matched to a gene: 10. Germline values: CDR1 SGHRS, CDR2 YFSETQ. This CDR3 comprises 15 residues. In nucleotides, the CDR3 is TGCGCCAGCAGCCCGGATCCAGGGGGTCGTTCACCCCTCCACTTT. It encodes CASSPDPGGRSPLHF. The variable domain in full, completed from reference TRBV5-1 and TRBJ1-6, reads KAGVTQTPRYLIKTRGQQVTLSCSPISGHRSVSWYQQTPGQGLQFLFEYFSETQRNKGNFPGRFSGRQFSNSRSEMNVSTLELGDSALYLCASSPDPGGRSPLHFGNGTRLTVT.

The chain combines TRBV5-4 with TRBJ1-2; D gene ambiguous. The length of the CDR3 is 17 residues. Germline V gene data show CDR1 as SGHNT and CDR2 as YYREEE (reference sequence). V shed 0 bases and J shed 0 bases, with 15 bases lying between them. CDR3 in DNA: TGTGCCAGCAGCTTGGCCATCCCCAGGCGACCTAACTATGGCTACACCTTC. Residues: CASSLAIPRRPNYGYTF.

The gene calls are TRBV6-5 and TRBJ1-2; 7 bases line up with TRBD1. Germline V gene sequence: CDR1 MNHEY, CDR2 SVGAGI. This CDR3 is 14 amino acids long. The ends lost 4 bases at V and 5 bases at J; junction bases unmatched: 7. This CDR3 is CASSLAGTVYGYTF. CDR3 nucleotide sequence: TGTGCCAGCAGTTTGGCCGGGACAGTATATGGCTACACCTTC.

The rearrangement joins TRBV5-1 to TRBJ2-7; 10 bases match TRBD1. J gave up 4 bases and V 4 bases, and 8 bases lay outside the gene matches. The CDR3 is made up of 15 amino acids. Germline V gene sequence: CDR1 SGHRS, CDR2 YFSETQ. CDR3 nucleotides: TGCGCCAGCAGCATGACAGGGGGCAGTTGGTACGAGCAGTACTTC. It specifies CASSMTGGSWYEQYF. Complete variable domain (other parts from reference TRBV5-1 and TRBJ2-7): KAGVTQTPRYLIKTRGQQVTLSCSPISGHRSVSWYQQTPGQGLQFLFEYFSETQRNKGNFPGRFSGRQFSNSRSEMNVSTLELGDSALYLCASSMTGGSWYEQYFGPGTRLTVT.

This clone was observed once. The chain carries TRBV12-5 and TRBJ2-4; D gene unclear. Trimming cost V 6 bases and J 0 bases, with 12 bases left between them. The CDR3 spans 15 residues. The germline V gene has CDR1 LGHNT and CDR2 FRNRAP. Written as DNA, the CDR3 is TGTGCTAGTGGCCTAAACTCAATAGCCAAAAACATTCAGTACTTC. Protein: CASGLNSIAKNIQYF.

CDR3 protein: CASSLAIDTDTQYF. The CDR3 coding sequence is TGTGCCAGCAGCTTAGCGATAGACACAGATACGCAGTATTTT. This rearrangement joins TRBV7-2 to TRBJ2-3; D not resolved. The CDR3 is 14 amino acids. Germline-derived CDR1 and CDR2 are SGHTA and FQGNSA. V was shortened by 0 bases and J by 2 bases, with 6 bases between the two germline ends.

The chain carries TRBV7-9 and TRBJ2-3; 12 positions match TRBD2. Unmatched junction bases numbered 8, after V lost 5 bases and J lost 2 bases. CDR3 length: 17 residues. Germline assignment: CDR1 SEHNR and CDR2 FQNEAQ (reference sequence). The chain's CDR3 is CASSPLRTSGDTDTQYF. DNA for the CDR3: TGTGCCAGCAGCCCGCTCCGGACTAGCGGGGACACAGATACGCAGTATTTT. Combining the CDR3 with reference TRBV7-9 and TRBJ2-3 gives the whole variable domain DTGVSQNPRHKITKRGQNVTFRCDPISEHNRLYWYRQTLGQGPEFLTYFQNEAQLEKSRLLSDRFSAERPKGSFSTLEIQRTEQGDSAMYLCASSPLRTSGDTDTQYFGPGTRLTVL.

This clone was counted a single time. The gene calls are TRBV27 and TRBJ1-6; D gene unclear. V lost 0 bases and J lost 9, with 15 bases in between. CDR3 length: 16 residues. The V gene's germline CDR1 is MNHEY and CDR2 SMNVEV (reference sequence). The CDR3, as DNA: TGTGCCAGCAGTTTATCCGGGGTGAGAGTTAGTTCACCCCTCCACTTT. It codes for CASSLSGVRVSSPLHF.